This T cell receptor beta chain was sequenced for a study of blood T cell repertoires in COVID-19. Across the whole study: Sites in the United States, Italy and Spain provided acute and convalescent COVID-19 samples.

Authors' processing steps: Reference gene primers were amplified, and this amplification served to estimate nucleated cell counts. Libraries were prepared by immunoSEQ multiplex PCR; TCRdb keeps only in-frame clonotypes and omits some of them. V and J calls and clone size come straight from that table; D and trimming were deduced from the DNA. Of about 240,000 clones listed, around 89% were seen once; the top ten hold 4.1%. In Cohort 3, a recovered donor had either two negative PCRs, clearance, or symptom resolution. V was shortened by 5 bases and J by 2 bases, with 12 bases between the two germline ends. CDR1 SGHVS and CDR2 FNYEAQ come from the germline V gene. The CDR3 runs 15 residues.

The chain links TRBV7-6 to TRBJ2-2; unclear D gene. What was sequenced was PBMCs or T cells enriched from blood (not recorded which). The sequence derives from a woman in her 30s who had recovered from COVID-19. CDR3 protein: CASSPSLLNTGELFF. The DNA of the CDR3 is TGTGCCAGCAGCCCCTCCTTATTAAACACCGGGGAGCTGTTTTTT.